This is a list of T cell receptor beta chains from one sample in a study of cytomegalovirus exposure and HLA in healthy donors. Measured with immunoSEQ multiplex PCR; TCRdb has only the in-frame clones, and not every one. This table holds about 280,000 clones, roughly 88% found once. The sample taken for sequencing was PBMCs. These receptors were taken from a woman under 30 in good health and CMV-seronegative. CDR3s include the opening cysteine and the closing phenylalanine or tryptophan. A D gene is named only where the DNA matches it firmly. Not every row has a clone size; where given, it reads once, few, many or a size class.

v_call,d_call,cdr3_length,j_call,clone_size,cdr3_aa,cdr3_nt
TRBV4-1,TRBD1,15,TRBJ1-2,.,CASSRLGQRDNGYTF,TGCGCCAGCAGCCGACTGGGACAGAGAGACAATGGCTACACCTTC
TRBV27,.,15,TRBJ1-2,.,CASSLKPNTNYGYTF,TGTGCCAGCAGCCTTAAGCCGAATACTAACTATGGCTACACCTTC
TRBV11-3,.,15,TRBJ2-2,.,CASSLTVVNTGELFF,TGTGCCAGCAGCTTGACAGTGGTAAACACCGGGGAGCTGTTTTTT
TRBV25-1,TRBD2,18,TRBJ2-1,.,CASSESGGSGRARNEQFF,TGTGCCAGCAGTGAATCTGGAGGTAGCGGGAGGGCACGAAATGAGCAGTTCTTC
TRBV5-5,.,12,TRBJ2-7,many,CASSSHGDEQYF,TGTGCCAGCAGCTCCCACGGGGACGAGCAGTACTTC
TRBV28,TRBD1,14,TRBJ1-5,few,CASSLSQGNQPQHF,TGTGCCAGCAGTTTGTCACAGGGGAATCAGCCCCAGCATTTT
TRBV9,TRBD2,16,TRBJ2-2,.,CASSGGGNTNTGELFF,TGTGCCAGCAGCGGGGGAGGGAATACGAACACCGGGGAGCTGTTTTTT
TRBV6-5,TRBD2,15,TRBJ2-7,.,CASSRSGSQPKQQYF,TGTGCCAGCAGTCGAAGCGGGAGTCAACCCAAGCAGCAGTACTTC
TRBV10-3,TRBD2,15,TRBJ2-7,once,CAITSLTGGTYEQYF,TGTGCCATCACTAGCCTAACCGGGGGGACCTACGAGCAGTACTTC
TRBV7-8,TRBD1,16,TRBJ1-2,.,CASSPWTGGETYGYTF,TGTGCCAGCAGCCCATGGACAGGGGGCGAAACCTATGGCTACACCTTC
TRBV5-1,TRBD1,14,TRBJ1-6,.,CASSGQGSNSPLHF,TGCGCCAGCAGTGGACAGGGGAGTAATTCACCCCTCCACTTT
TRBV6-1,TRBD1,12,TRBJ1-2,.,CATQRTGVGYTF,TGTGCCACTCAAAGAACAGGGGTCGGCTACACCTTC
TRBV6-5,TRBD2,16,TRBJ2-1,.,CASSYSSSGRVNEQFF,TGTGCCAGCAGTTACTCGTCTAGCGGGAGGGTCAATGAGCAGTTCTTC
TRBV28,.,17,TRBJ2-2,.,CASSLFRGAGLTGELFF,TGTGCCAGCAGTTTATTTCGGGGGGCCGGTTTAACCGGGGAGCTGTTTTTT
TRBV5-1,TRBD2,16,TRBJ2-7,.,CASSLGASGRDYEQYF,TGCGCCAGCAGCTTGGGAGCTAGCGGGAGGGATTACGAGCAGTACTTC
TRBV5-6,.,13,TRBJ2-7,.,CASSSGGPHEQYF,TGTGCCAGCAGCAGCGGAGGGCCCCACGAGCAGTACTTC
TRBV2,TRBD2,14,TRBJ2-7,.,CASGGGVGVDEQYF,TGTGCCAGCGGCGGGGGGGTAGGAGTTGACGAGCAGTACTTC
TRBV27,.,15,TRBJ1-1,.,CASSLSAGGNTEAFF,TGTGCCAGCAGTTTATCGGCGGGGGGCAACACTGAAGCTTTCTTT
TRBV7-3,TRBD2,18,TRBJ2-7,.,CASSPKPRLSGIVGEQYF,TGTGCCAGCAGCCCAAAGCCCAGACTAAGCGGGATAGTTGGGGAGCAGTACTTC
TRBV6-6,TRBD1,14,TRBJ1-1,.,CASSPPRQGVEAFF,TGTGCCAGCAGCCCTCCCCGACAGGGAGTTGAAGCTTTCTTT
TRBV5-1,TRBD1,15,TRBJ2-5,.,CASSLGTGGLETQYF,TGCGCCAGCAGCCTGGGGACAGGGGGTCTTGAGACCCAGTACTTC
TRBV7-8,TRBD1,13,TRBJ1-5,few,CASSLDRSQPQHF,TGTGCCAGCAGCTTGGACAGGTCTCAGCCCCAGCATTTT
TRBV2,TRBD1,13,TRBJ2-3,.,CASGTGPSYTQYF,TGTGCCAGCGGGACAGGTCCTTCTTATACGCAGTATTTT